These T cell receptor beta chains were read from a single sample in a study of cytomegalovirus exposure and HLA in healthy donors. Sequenced by immunoSEQ multiplex PCR; TCRdb stores in-frame clones only, minus some. In the table there are about 130,000 clones, 88% of which are singletons. Sequencing input: PBMCs. Receptors were obtained from a young man in good health and CMV-seronegative. Each CDR3 is given with its conserved first and last residue. The order of the fields is D gene, V gene, J gene, clone size, CDR3 DNA, CDR3 protein. A D gene is named only where the DNA matches it firmly. For some rows the clone size is stated as once, few or many, or as a class when expanded; others skip it.

>TRBD1|TRBV30|TRBJ2-3|-
TGTGCCTGGGACAGGGTGCTAGGGGATACGCAGTATTTT
CAWDRVLGDTQYF
>-|TRBV2|TRBJ1-1|-
TGTGCCAGCAGTGATTCGACAGTTAACACTGAAGCTTTCTTT
CASSDSTVNTEAFF
>TRBD2|TRBV4-1|TRBJ2-5|-
TGCGCCAGCAGCCTCAGCGGGAGGTTAGGGGAGACCCAGTACTTC
CASSLSGRLGETQYF
>TRBD2|TRBV7-2|TRBJ2-7|-
TGTGCCAGCAGCTTAGGGGCGGGACTAAATTACGAGCAGTACTTC
CASSLGAGLNYEQYF
>-|TRBV4-3|TRBJ1-5|-
TGCGCCAGCAGCCAAGATTTTCTTCAGCCCCAGCATTTT
CASSQDFLQPQHF
>TRBD2|TRBV7-8|TRBJ2-7|-
TGTGCCAGCAGCCCTGGGACTAGCGGGAGTGTAGAGCAGTACTTC
CASSPGTSGSVEQYF
>-|TRBV18|TRBJ1-2|once
TGTGCCAGCCATTCAGGAGGGGAATACACCTTC
CASHSGGEYTF
>-|TRBV2|TRBJ1-1|-
TGTGCCAGCAGTGAAATGGCGGCTGAAGCTTTCTTT
CASSEMAAEAFF
>-|TRBV9|TRBJ2-3|-
TGTGCCAGCTCCTACGGAGGTCTGGGGGCCACAGATACGCAGTATTTT
CASSYGGLGATDTQYF
>-|TRBV5-3|TRBJ1-5|-
TGTGCCAGAAGCAAGTTCGCGGGACTACCCCATCAGCCCCAGCATTTT
CARSKFAGLPHQPQHF
>-|TRBV18|TRBJ1-1|-
TGTGCCAGCTCACCACCTCGGACGGGGGAAAAAGGGGCTTTCTTT
CASSPPRTGEKGAFF
>TRBD1|TRBV7-3|TRBJ2-4|-
TGTGCCAGCAGCGTTGGACAGGGGGCCCACATTCAGTACTTC
CASSVGQGAHIQYF
>TRBD2|TRBV2|TRBJ2-7|-
TGTGCCAGCAGCGGGAGGAACCCAGGGGAGCAGTACTTC
CASSGRNPGEQYF
>-|TRBV7-2|TRBJ1-2|-
TGTGCCAGCAGCTCACGGACAGCTCAAGCCCTCGGCTACACCTTC
CASSSRTAQALGYTF
>-|TRBV11-1|TRBJ2-1|-
TGTGCCAGCAGCTCCTCCAGTTATTACAATGAGCAGTTCTTC
CASSSSSYYNEQFF
>TRBD1|TRBV29-1|TRBJ2-7|once
TGCAGCGTCTACCTAAGGGGGCAATACGAGCAGTACTTC
CSVYLRGQYEQYF
>-|TRBV11-2|TRBJ2-7|-
TGTGCCAGCAGCTTAAGTCAGTTAACCTACGAGCAGTACTTC
CASSLSQLTYEQYF
>TRBD2|TRBV18|TRBJ2-3|-
TGTGCCAGCTCTCCAGACGCGGGGGGCGCGTTCGAAGCAGATACGCAGTATTTT
CASSPDAGGAFEADTQYF
>-|TRBV10-3|TRBJ1-2|-
TGTGCCATCAGTGATCTAAGGCGGGCTAACTATGGCTACACCTTC
CAISDLRRANYGYTF
>-|TRBV5-5|TRBJ2-7|-
TGTGCCAGCAGCTTGTCTAAAGCGTTTCGGACAGTAGAGTACGAGCAGTACTTC
CASSLSKAFRTVEYEQYF
>TRBD2|TRBV7-2|TRBJ2-1|once
TGTGCCAGCAGCTTAGGGACTAGCAGCTACAATGAGCAGTTCTTC
CASSLGTSSYNEQFF
>-|TRBV27|TRBJ1-2|few
TGTGCCGGGGAGGGGGTATCCTTGTATGGCTACACCTTC
CAGEGVSLYGYTF
>TRBD2|TRBV7-2|TRBJ2-1|-
TGTGCCAGCAGCTTAGATAGCGGGGGCTCCTACAATGAGCAGTTCTTC
CASSLDSGGSYNEQFF
>TRBD1|TRBV6-5|TRBJ2-7|few
TGTGCCAGCATCGCGACAGGGCCCTCCTACGAGCAGTACTTC
CASIATGPSYEQYF
>TRBD1|TRBV4-3|TRBJ1-5|-
TGCGCCAGCAGCCAAGATATGGAGACAGGGGGCGGTCAGCCCCAGCATTTT
CASSQDMETGGGQPQHF
>-|TRBV13|TRBJ2-4|-
TGTGCCAGCAGCTTAGAAGGCCAGGGCGAAAACATTCAGTACTTC
CASSLEGQGENIQYF
>TRBD1|TRBV2|TRBJ1-2|-
TGTGCCAGCAGTGACCTGTATCAGGACAGGCGAGGCTACACCTTC
CASSDLYQDRRGYTF
>TRBD2|TRBV7-2|TRBJ2-1|-
TGTGCCAGCAGCTTAGCTAGCGGGGCTTACAATGAGCAGTTCTTC
CASSLASGAYNEQFF
>-|TRBV6-1|TRBJ1-4|-
TGTGCCAGCAGTGGACAGCCCTTTGGGGAAAAACTGTTTTTT
CASSGQPFGEKLFF
>-|TRBV5-1|TRBJ1-3|-
TGCGCCAGCAGCTTGGAAGCGGGGGCAAGTGGAAACACCATATATTTT
CASSLEAGASGNTIYF
>-|TRBV10-3|TRBJ2-3|-
TGTGCCATCAGAGATACTACAGATACGCAGTATTTT
CAIRDTTDTQYF
>-|TRBV13|TRBJ1-2|-
TGTGCCAGCAGCTCGTGGGGGGACTATGGCTACACCTTC
CASSSWGDYGYTF
>TRBD2|TRBV5-3|TRBJ2-1|few
TGTGCCAGAATCAGACGGCGCGGGAGTAACAATGAGCAGTTCTTC
CARIRRRGSNNEQFF
>TRBD2|TRBV5-1|TRBJ2-2|-
TGCGCCAGCAGCTTGTTAGCGGGAGGGCCCGGGGCCGGGGAGCTGTTTTTT
CASSLLAGGPGAGELFF
>TRBD2|TRBV19|TRBJ2-1|-
TGTGCCAGTATTCAGCGGGGGAACAATGAGCAGTTCTTC
CASIQRGNNEQFF
>TRBD2|TRBV12-5|TRBJ2-1|-
TGTGCTAGTGGTTTGGCACTAATGGGACTAGCGGCTTACAATGAGCAGTTCTTC
CASGLALMGLAAYNEQFF
>-|TRBV5-6|TRBJ2-7|once
TGTGCCAGCCGGGGACTGAACTACGAGCAGTACTTC
CASRGLNYEQYF
>-|TRBV7-2|TRBJ1-1|-
TGTGCCAGCAGCTTTAAGGGGGTGGCTGAAGCTTTCTTT
CASSFKGVAEAFF
>-|TRBV6-4|TRBJ2-3|-
TGTGCCAGCAGCGAACGGGGGAGGGATACGCAGTATTTT
CASSERGRDTQYF
>TRBD1|TRBV30|TRBJ1-1|-
TGTGCCTGGAGTGTGGGGACAGGCACTGAAGCTTTCTTT
CAWSVGTGTEAFF
>TRBD1|TRBV5-1|TRBJ1-2|-
TGCGCCAGCAGCTTGGGACAGGGAACTTACTATGGCTACACCTTC
CASSLGQGTYYGYTF
>-|TRBV6-5|TRBJ2-2|-
TGTGCCAGTTGGGCAGTCGACACCGGGGAGCTGTTTTTT
CASWAVDTGELFF
>TRBD2|TRBV2|TRBJ2-1|-
TGTGCCAGCACCCCTGGGGGCGGGAGGGCCGCCAATGAGCAGTTCTTC
CASTPGGGRAANEQFF
>TRBD1|TRBV5-1|TRBJ1-3|-
TGCGCCAGCAGCCAGGATCCGGGACAGGGAAACACCATATATTTT
CASSQDPGQGNTIYF
>-|TRBV2|TRBJ1-5|few
TGTGCCAGCAGTGATGTAGGGGTGATAGTTCAGCCCCAGCATTTT
CASSDVGVIVQPQHF
>-|TRBV14|TRBJ1-3|-
TGTGCCAGCAGCCAAGTTCAGGGAGGAGGGAAATCTGGAAACACCATATATTTT
CASSQVQGGGKSGNTIYF
>-|TRBV15|TRBJ2-3|-
TGTGCCACCAGCAGACGACAGGACTTCACAGATACGCAGTATTTT
CATSRRQDFTDTQYF